One sample yielded the 9 T cell receptor beta chains listed below, sequenced in a study of blood T cell repertoires in COVID-19. Method: immunoSEQ multiplex PCR; TCRdb's copy keeps in-frame clones and lacks some. The table lists about 170,000 clones, 83% of them singletons. Sequencing used peripheral blood. The source is a woman aged 65 to 85 who had recovered from COVID-19.

CDR3 loop: CASTTPGLAGGRQYF. The CDR3 DNA reads TGTGCCAGCACTACACCGGGACTAGCGGGAGGAAGGCAGTATTTT. This chain joins TRBV27 and TRBJ2-3; 15 bases are a match to TRBD2. This CDR3 has 15 amino acids. In germline, CDR1 is MNHEY, CDR2 SMNVEV (reference sequence). V lost 7 bases and J lost 11; bases outside the gene matches: 10.

This clone was seen a few times. V and J are TRBV10-3 and TRBJ1-5, with D possibly matching TRBD1 (5 bases). There are 15 residues in the CDR3. Germline V CDR1 and CDR2: ENHRY, SYGVKD. With 10 bases removed from V and 0 bases from J, the gap between germline ends came to 16 bases. The CDR3 DNA is TGTGCCACCCACCTGGGGCGTAATAGCAATCAGCCCCAGCATTTT. This codes for CATHLGRNSNQPQHF.

Comments on this clone: A junction boundary mismatches the germline segment, possibly from a read error. The rearrangement links TRBV30 to TRBJ2-1, with TRBD2 identical over 14 bases. CDR1 GTSNPN and CDR2 SVGIG come from the germline V gene (reference sequence). The CDR3 sequence is 14 residues long. DNA for the CDR3: TGTGCCTGGAGTGTGGTGACTAGCGGGGGGGCCCTGATCTTC. Its translation: CAWSVVTSGGALIF.

This chain uses TRBV6-6 with TRBJ2-2, with 10 bases aligning to TRBD1. This CDR3 is 14 amino acids long. From germline, CDR1 is MNHNY and CDR2 SVGAGI (reference sequence). The junction had 4 bases not matched to a gene; V was cut back by 4 bases and J by 8 bases. The CDR3 region is CASSWGQGWGELFF. The DNA of the CDR3 is TGTGCCAGCAGTTGGGGACAGGGGTGGGGGGAGCTGTTTTTT.

This clone was seen a handful of times. The rearrangement joins TRBV4-1 to TRBJ1-2; perhaps TRBD1 as D (6 bases). Germline-derived CDR1 and CDR2 are MGHRA and YSYEKL. This CDR3 region has 18 residues. V lost 0 bases, J lost 2 bases, and 19 bases lay in between. The CDR3 is CASSQDGRGKHLNYGYTF. CDR3 DNA: TGCGCCAGCAGCCAAGATGGCAGGGGAAAACACTTAAACTATGGCTACACCTTC.

V is TRBV11-3 and J is TRBJ2-2, with D hard to call. Germline V CDR1 and CDR2: SGHNT, YENEEA. V was trimmed by 5 bases and J by 6 bases, leaving 10 bases between them. The CDR3 runs to 13 residues. CDR3 DNA: TGTGCCAGCAGCCCACGGTTTGCCGGGGAGCTGTTTTTT. Translated: CASSPRFAGELFF.

This clone is a singleton in its sample. The rearrangement uses TRBV6-5 and TRBJ2-5; D is perhaps TRBD1 (6 bases). This CDR3 has 14 residues. The germline CDR1 and CDR2 sequences are MNHEY and SVGAGI. V was clipped by 10 bases and J by 5 bases, with 20 bases between them. CDR3 DNA: TGTGCCACCCAGACGACAGGCGGTGTTGAGACCCAGTACTTC. Protein product: CATQTTGGVETQYF.

The V call is TRBV9, the J call TRBJ2-7, with D tentatively TRBD2 (6 bases). Trimming cost V 4 bases and J 4 bases, with 15 bases left between them. From germline, CDR1 is SGDLS and CDR2 YYNGEE. CDR3 length: 14 residues. Here the CDR3 reads CASSPRGDRYEQYF. CDR3 nucleotide sequence: TGTGCCAGCAGCCCGCGGGGTGATCGATACGAGCAGTACTTC.

V and J are TRBV5-4 and TRBJ2-5; D is possibly TRBD1 (5 bases). The CDR3 is 16 amino acids. V was trimmed by 4 bases and J by 1 base, leaving 17 bases between them. CDR1 and CDR2 (germline): SGHNT, YYREEE (reference sequence). The CDR3 spells CASSPLGGALQETQYF. CDR3 nucleotides: TGTGCCAGCAGCCCATTGGGTGGGGCCCTCCAAGAGACCCAGTACTTC.